Listed here is a single T cell receptor beta chain. As yet, its antigen is unknown. Regions amplified from RNA transcripts were the TCR beta CDR3 regions. Researchers ran a first-round RT-PCR on the TCR CDR3 using the HTBI primer set. TCRdb independently ran MiXCR on the multiplex PCR reads; one entry per CDR3 protein. Of 600,000 or so distinct CDR3 sequences listed, 46% are singletons. Among the patients, aged 18 to 65, hyperthyroidism was newly diagnosed and had lasted under 2 months. This sample was taken from a study of T cells in Graves' hyperthyroidism and ophthalmopathy. General study points: In simple terms, a model built on 13 V-J features told ophthalmopathy apart from stable hyperthyroidism. Ophthalmopathy onset followed model prediction by a median around 6.6 months.

Deletions cut 3 bases from V and 5 bases from J, with 13 bases between. From germline, CDR1 is SGHTA and CDR2 FQGNSA. The length of the CDR3 is 15 residues. This TCR was sampled from a woman aged 18-35 years with Graves' hyperthyroidism. The source material was peripheral blood or thyroid tissue (not recorded which). The gene calls are TRBV7-2 and TRBJ1-4; no firm D call. For the CDR3, the DNA is TGTGCCAGCAGCTTTTACGGAGGCCAAAATGAAAAACTGTTTTTT. This gives the protein CASSFYGGQNEKLFF.